This is a list of T cell receptor beta chains from one sample in a study of OX40 agonist ivuxolimab in advanced cancers. Profiling relied on immunoSEQ multiplex PCR, and the TCRdb table lists in-frame clones only, not all of them. The sample yields 70,000 to 95,000 clones, under 85% seen once. The source was CD4+ or CD8+ T cells sorted from blood, collected in a trial of the OX40 agonist ivuxolimab. The source is an adult with an advanced solid tumor such as melanoma, head and neck, liver or kidney cancer. CDR3s include the opening cysteine and the closing phenylalanine or tryptophan. Each record gives: V gene, clone size, J gene, D gene, CDR3 DNA, CDR3 protein. The D gene is left open where the match is weak. Not every row has a clone size; where given, it reads once, few, many or a size class.

V gene: TRBV6-6
clone size: .
J gene: TRBJ2-7
D gene: .
CDR3 DNA: TGTGCCAGCAGTTACTGGGGGGCGGGGGCCTACGAGCAGTACTTC
CDR3 protein: CASSYWGAGAYEQYF

V gene: TRBV7-8
clone size: .
J gene: TRBJ2-1
D gene: .
CDR3 DNA: TGTGCCAGCAGCCTAAGTCGACGGCACAATGAGCAGTTCTTC
CDR3 protein: CASSLSRRHNEQFF

V gene: TRBV4-1
clone size: .
J gene: TRBJ1-1
D gene: .
CDR3 DNA: TGCGCCAGCAGCCAGGGCCTGCGGAACACTGAAGCTTTCTTT
CDR3 protein: CASSQGLRNTEAFF

V gene: TRBV2
clone size: .
J gene: TRBJ1-4
D gene: .
CDR3 DNA: TGTGCCAGCAGTGAAGGGGTAGGGCAAGAGCACGAAAAACTGTTTTTT
CDR3 protein: CASSEGVGQEHEKLFF

V gene: TRBV11-2
clone size: once
J gene: TRBJ2-1
D gene: .
CDR3 DNA: TGTGCCAGCAGCGAAGAGGTAGCGGAATACAATGAGCAGTTCTTC
CDR3 protein: CASSEEVAEYNEQFF

V gene: TRBV29-1
clone size: .
J gene: TRBJ2-1
D gene: TRBD1
CDR3 DNA: TGCAGCGCTGAATGGACAGGGGACTACAATGAGCAGTTCTTC
CDR3 protein: CSAEWTGDYNEQFF

V gene: TRBV27
clone size: .
J gene: TRBJ2-5
D gene: .
CDR3 DNA: TGTGCCAGCAGTCGGTACTACCGGAATCAAGAGACCCAGTACTTC
CDR3 protein: CASSRYYRNQETQYF

V gene: TRBV27
clone size: .
J gene: TRBJ2-7
D gene: TRBD2
CDR3 DNA: TGTGCCAGCAGTGTAGCGGGAGGATACTCCTACGAGCAGTACTTC
CDR3 protein: CASSVAGGYSYEQYF

V gene: TRBV5-4
clone size: .
J gene: TRBJ2-6
D gene: .
CDR3 DNA: TGTGCCAGCAGCTTGATTGGGGGAGGTCCTCGTTCTGGGGCCAACGTCCTGACTTTC
CDR3 protein: CASSLIGGGPRSGANVLTF

V gene: TRBV7-9
clone size: .
J gene: TRBJ2-7
D gene: .
CDR3 DNA: TGTGCCAGCACACCGTACGACCCCTACGAGCAGTACTTC
CDR3 protein: CASTPYDPYEQYF

V gene: TRBV29-1
clone size: .
J gene: TRBJ1-3
D gene: .
CDR3 DNA: TGCAGCGTCCCGCTTACTAACTCTGGAAACACCATATATTTT
CDR3 protein: CSVPLTNSGNTIYF

V gene: TRBV6-1
clone size: .
J gene: TRBJ2-1
D gene: TRBD1
CDR3 DNA: TGTGCCAGCACGAGACAGGGGGGCCTCAATGAGCAGTTCTTC
CDR3 protein: CASTRQGGLNEQFF

V gene: TRBV7-9
clone size: .
J gene: TRBJ2-5
D gene: TRBD1
CDR3 DNA: TGTGCCAGCAGCTCCCGACAGGGGGCAGATGAGACCCAGTACTTC
CDR3 protein: CASSSRQGADETQYF

V gene: TRBV11-3
clone size: .
J gene: TRBJ2-5
D gene: TRBD2
CDR3 DNA: TGTGCCAGCAGCTTATTCGGGAGGGCCGGCGAGACCCAGTACTTC
CDR3 protein: CASSLFGRAGETQYF

V gene: TRBV7-9
clone size: .
J gene: TRBJ1-1
D gene: .
CDR3 DNA: TGTGCCAGCAGCTTACGGTCAGTGAACACTGAAGCTTTCTTT
CDR3 protein: CASSLRSVNTEAFF

V gene: TRBV28
clone size: once
J gene: TRBJ2-7
D gene: .
CDR3 DNA: TGTGCCAGCAGTTTATCCCACGTCAGCGTTTCCTACGAGCAGTACTTC
CDR3 protein: CASSLSHVSVSYEQYF

V gene: TRBV7-2
clone size: .
J gene: TRBJ2-5
D gene: TRBD1
CDR3 DNA: TGTGCCAGCAGCTCAACCCTGAGGGACAGGGATTCGACCCAGTACTTC
CDR3 protein: CASSSTLRDRDSTQYF

V gene: TRBV7-2
clone size: .
J gene: TRBJ2-1
D gene: .
CDR3 DNA: TGTGCCAGCAGCCAGGGTCGGGACAATGAGCAGTTCTTC
CDR3 protein: CASSQGRDNEQFF

V gene: TRBV28
clone size: .
J gene: TRBJ1-1
D gene: .
CDR3 DNA: TGTGCCAGCAGTGGGGTGGTCACTGAAGCTTTCTTT
CDR3 protein: CASSGVVTEAFF

V gene: TRBV7-9
clone size: .
J gene: TRBJ1-1
D gene: .
CDR3 DNA: TGTGCCAGCAGCTTGAACACTGAAGCTTTCTTT
CDR3 protein: CASSLNTEAFF

V gene: TRBV5-1
clone size: once
J gene: TRBJ2-5
D gene: .
CDR3 DNA: TGCGCCAGCAGCTCCACTGCCCTCAGGGAGACCCAGTACTTC
CDR3 protein: CASSSTALRETQYF

V gene: TRBV13
clone size: .
J gene: TRBJ2-3
D gene: .
CDR3 DNA: TGTGCCAGCAGCATATCGGGGTCTGATAGCACAGATACGCAGTATTTT
CDR3 protein: CASSISGSDSTDTQYF

V gene: TRBV2
clone size: once
J gene: TRBJ2-5
D gene: .
CDR3 DNA: TGTGCCAGCAACGTGGTCAGACAAGAGACCCAGTACTTC
CDR3 protein: CASNVVRQETQYF

V gene: TRBV7-8
clone size: .
J gene: TRBJ2-7
D gene: TRBD2
CDR3 DNA: TGTGCCAGCAGCTTAGGTCTAGCGGGAGACGAGCAGTACTTC
CDR3 protein: CASSLGLAGDEQYF

V gene: TRBV7-9
clone size: .
J gene: TRBJ2-2
D gene: .
CDR3 DNA: TGTGCCAGCAGCCTACCTAAGGCCGGGGAGCTGTTTTTT
CDR3 protein: CASSLPKAGELFF

V gene: TRBV7-2
clone size: .
J gene: TRBJ2-1
D gene: .
CDR3 DNA: TGTGCCAGCAGCCCAAGGAGGCTAGTGGATGAGCAGTTCTTC
CDR3 protein: CASSPRRLVDEQFF

V gene: TRBV23-1
clone size: .
J gene: TRBJ2-7
D gene: TRBD1
CDR3 DNA: TGCGCCAGCAGTCCTTGGCATCAAGGGACAGGGGGCCACGAGCAGTACTTC
CDR3 protein: CASSPWHQGTGGHEQYF

V gene: TRBV9
clone size: .
J gene: TRBJ2-1
D gene: .
CDR3 DNA: TGTGCCAGCAGCCAGGGCGGGGACTCCTACAATGAGCAGTTCTTC
CDR3 protein: CASSQGGDSYNEQFF

V gene: TRBV4-3
clone size: once
J gene: TRBJ1-3
D gene: .
CDR3 DNA: TGCGCCAGCAGCCAAGACGGGACTTTCTCCGTTAGGAACACCATATATTTT
CDR3 protein: CASSQDGTFSVRNTIYF

V gene: TRBV20-1
clone size: once
J gene: TRBJ1-2
D gene: .
CDR3 DNA: TGCAGTGCTAGTTTCGCAAATGGCTACACCTTC
CDR3 protein: CSASFANGYTF

V gene: TRBV5-6
clone size: .
J gene: TRBJ2-2
D gene: TRBD1
CDR3 DNA: TGTGCCAGCAGCTTGTTTCGGGACAGGTACACCGGGGAGCTGTTTTTT
CDR3 protein: CASSLFRDRYTGELFF

V gene: TRBV28
clone size: .
J gene: TRBJ2-5
D gene: TRBD2
CDR3 DNA: TGTGCCAGCAGTTCTCTAGCGGGAGGGCAAGAGACCCAGTACTTC
CDR3 protein: CASSSLAGGQETQYF